The rows below give T cell receptor beta chains drawn from one sample of a study of blood T cell repertoires in COVID-19. TCRdb's table, derived via immunoSEQ multiplex PCR, lists solely in-frame clones and lacks some. The data show almost 50,000 clones, around 80% seen once. Specimen: peripheral blood. These receptor sequences come from a man between 65 and 85 years old with acute or convalescent COVID-19. CDR3s include the opening cysteine and the closing phenylalanine or tryptophan. The D gene is left open where the match is weak. The size field is filled for only some rows; it gives once, few, many or a size class.

.	TRBV7-7	.	TRBJ2-1	CASSLYSPGSDYNEQFF	TGTGCCAGCAGCTTATACTCCCCAGGATCAGACTACAATGAGCAGTTCTTC
few	TRBV14	TRBD1	TRBJ2-7	CASSRRQGSDEQYF	TGTGCCAGCAGCCGACGACAGGGAAGCGACGAGCAGTACTTC
few	TRBV7-9	.	TRBJ1-1	CASSLSNTEAFF	TGTGCCAGCAGCTTAAGCAACACTGAAGCTTTCTTT
.	TRBV5-1	.	TRBJ2-3	CASSLADYTDTQYF	TGCGCCAGCAGCTTGGCCGACTACACAGATACGCAGTATTTT
.	TRBV10-3	.	TRBJ1-1	CAISNRPGEAFF	TGTGCCATCAGTAACAGGCCCGGGGAAGCTTTCTTT
.	TRBV19	.	TRBJ1-6	CASSIGNRYNSPLHF	TGTGCCAGTAGTATAGGTAACAGGTATAATTCACCCCTCCACTTT
medium-sized	TRBV27	TRBD1	TRBJ2-7	CASSSNRDSFPYEQYF	TGTGCCAGCAGTTCGAACCGGGACAGCTTTCCCTACGAGCAGTACTTC
.	TRBV5-1	.	TRBJ2-3	CASSLAGVGPDTQYF	TGCGCCAGCAGCTTGGCGGGGGTCGGCCCAGATACGCAGTATTTT
.	TRBV7-9	.	TRBJ2-2	CASSLTTWTGELFF	TGTGCCAGCAGCCTAACCACCTGGACCGGGGAGCTGTTTTTT
.	TRBV2	TRBD1	TRBJ2-7	CASRARTGGGEQYF	TGTGCCAGCAGGGCCCGGACAGGGGGAGGCGAGCAGTACTTC
.	TRBV4-2	.	TRBJ2-5	CASSQVASGQETQYF	TGTGCCAGCAGCCAAGTTGCCAGCGGGCAAGAGACCCAGTACTTC
.	TRBV13	.	TRBJ2-5	CASRSRGSGETQYF	TGTGCCAGCAGGTCACGGGGTTCGGGGGAGACCCAGTACTTC
.	TRBV7-2	.	TRBJ2-7	CASSLGGSSSYEQYF	TGTGCCAGCAGCTTAGGAGGGTCAAGCTCCTACGAGCAGTACTTC
.	TRBV28	.	TRBJ1-6	CASSLHRSLSANSPLHF	TGTGCCAGCAGTTTGCACAGGTCCCTATCTGCTAATTCACCCCTCCACTTT
.	TRBV2	.	TRBJ1-5	CASSESTGNQPQHF	TGTGCCAGCAGTGAATCAACAGGGAATCAGCCCCAGCATTTT
.	TRBV15	.	TRBJ1-2	CATSSQGPAYGYTF	TGTGCCACCAGCAGTCAGGGTCCCGCCTATGGCTACACCTTC
.	TRBV18	.	TRBJ1-1	CATSVGGQNTEAFF	TGTGCCACCTCCGTCGGAGGGCAGAACACTGAAGCTTTCTTT
.	TRBV28	TRBD1	TRBJ2-6	CASSVQGAGANVLTF	TGTGCCAGCAGTGTACAGGGGGCTGGGGCCAACGTCCTGACTTTC
.	TRBV6-5	TRBD1	TRBJ1-5	CASSPGGNQPQHF	TGTGCCAGCAGCCCAGGGGGAAATCAGCCCCAGCATTTT
.	TRBV11-3	.	TRBJ1-3	CASSMVASGNTIYF	TGTGCCAGCAGCATGGTAGCCTCTGGAAACACCATATATTTT
.	TRBV27	TRBD1	TRBJ1-6	CASSSGQARSSYNSPLHF	TGTGCCAGCAGTTCGGGACAGGCTCGCAGCTCCTATAATTCACCCCTCCACTTT
few	TRBV30	.	TRBJ1-5	CAWSRQTGNQPQHF	TGTGCCTGGAGCAGGCAGACGGGCAATCAGCCCCAGCATTTT
once	TRBV6-5	TRBD1	TRBJ1-2	CAARQGSYGYTF	TGTGCCGCCCGACAGGGTAGCTATGGCTACACCTTC
.	TRBV7-6	TRBD2	TRBJ2-1	CASTLAGGAGNEQFF	TGTGCCAGCACCCTAGCGGGGGGGGCGGGAAATGAGCAGTTCTTC
.	TRBV5-1	TRBD2	TRBJ2-7	CASSIRPRREGLAGELYEQYF	TGCGCCAGCAGCATCCGACCGCGGAGAGAAGGACTAGCGGGAGAACTCTACGAGCAGTACTTC
few	TRBV5-1	.	TRBJ1-4	CASSLRGRARTNEKLFF	TGCGCCAGCAGCTTGAGGGGAAGGGCTCGAACTAATGAAAAACTGTTTTTT
.	TRBV3-1/TRBV3-2	.	TRBJ1-1	CASSQGGDTEAFF	TGTGCCAGCAGCCAGGGAGGGGACACTGAAGCTTTCTTT
.	TRBV3-1/TRBV3-2	.	TRBJ1-4	CASSTTGSPNEKLFF	TGTGCCAGCAGCACCACGGGGTCCCCTAATGAAAAACTGTTTTTT
.	TRBV7-9	.	TRBJ2-7	CASSLFWQYEQYF	TGTGCCAGCAGCTTATTTTGGCAGTACGAGCAGTACTTC
.	TRBV27	TRBD1	TRBJ1-5	CASSLGGTGAQPQHF	TGTGCCAGCAGTTTAGGGGGGACAGGGGCTCAGCCCCAGCATTTT
.	TRBV27	TRBD1	TRBJ1-6	CASSFRRQGVERSPLHF	TGTGCCAGCAGTTTCCGGCGTCAGGGGGTAGAACGTTCACCCCTCCACTTT
.	TRBV9	TRBD2	TRBJ2-2	CASSVAGGNTGELFF	TGTGCCAGCAGCGTCGCGGGAGGGAACACCGGGGAGCTGTTTTTT
.	TRBV24-1	.	TRBJ1-2	CATSDRGRGYTF	TGTGCCACCAGTGACAGGGGTCGGGGCTACACCTTC
.	TRBV6-1	TRBD1	TRBJ2-7	CATSEGQGSTYEQYF	TGTGCCACCAGTGAGGGACAGGGAAGTACCTACGAGCAGTACTTC
.	TRBV9	TRBD2	TRBJ2-7	CASSEVGTSGEQYF	TGTGCCAGCAGCGAAGTAGGGACTAGCGGCGAGCAGTACTTC
.	TRBV27	TRBD2	TRBJ2-3	CASSLIAGGRGPQYF	TGTGCCAGCAGTCTCATAGCGGGAGGGCGGGGTCCGCAGTATTTT
.	TRBV2	.	TRBJ1-1	CASGTTLGTEAFF	TGTGCCAGCGGGACAACCCTGGGGACTGAAGCTTTCTTT
.	TRBV5-1	.	TRBJ2-5	CASRIEMETQYF	TGCGCCAGCAGGATAGAGATGGAGACCCAGTACTTC
.	TRBV28	TRBD1	TRBJ1-1	CASSLDRRNTEAFF	TGTGCCAGCAGCTTGGACAGGCGGAACACTGAAGCTTTCTTT
.	TRBV6-2/TRBV6-3	TRBD1	TRBJ2-5	CASSYRTGAGVETQYF	TGTGCCAGCAGTTACCGAACAGGGGCTGGGGTTGAGACCCAGTACTTC
.	TRBV5-1	TRBD1	TRBJ2-2	CASSKRDSTGELFF	TGCGCCAGCAGCAAACGGGACAGCACCGGGGAGCTGTTTTTT
.	TRBV10-2	TRBD1	TRBJ2-2	CASSESRDRDTGELFF	TGCGCCAGCAGTGAATCTCGGGACAGGGACACCGGGGAGCTGTTTTTT